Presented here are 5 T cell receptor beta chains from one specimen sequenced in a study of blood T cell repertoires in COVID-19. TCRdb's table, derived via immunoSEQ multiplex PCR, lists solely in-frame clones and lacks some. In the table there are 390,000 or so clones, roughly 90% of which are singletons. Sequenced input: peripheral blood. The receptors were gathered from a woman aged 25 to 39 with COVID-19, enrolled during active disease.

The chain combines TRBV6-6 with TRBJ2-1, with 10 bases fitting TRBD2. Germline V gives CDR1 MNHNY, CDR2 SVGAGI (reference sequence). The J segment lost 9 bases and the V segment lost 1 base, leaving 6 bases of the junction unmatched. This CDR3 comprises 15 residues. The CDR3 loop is CASSYWSGGAGEQFF. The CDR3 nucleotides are TGTGCCAGCAGTTACTGGAGCGGGGGGGCCGGTGAGCAGTTCTTC.

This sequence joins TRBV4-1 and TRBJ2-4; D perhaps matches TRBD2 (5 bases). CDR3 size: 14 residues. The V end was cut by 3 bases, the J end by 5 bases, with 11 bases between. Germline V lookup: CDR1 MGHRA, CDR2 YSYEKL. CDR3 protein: CASSHNVGENIQYF. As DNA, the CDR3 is TGCGCCAGCAGCCACAACGTGGGAGAAAACATTCAGTACTTC.

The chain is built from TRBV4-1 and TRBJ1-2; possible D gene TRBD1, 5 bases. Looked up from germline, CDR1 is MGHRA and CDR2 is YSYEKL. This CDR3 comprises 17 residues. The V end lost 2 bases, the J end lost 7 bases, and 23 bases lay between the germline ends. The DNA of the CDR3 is TGCGCCAGCAGCCAATGGGACTCTCCCGTGATGGCCAGTGGCTACACCTTC. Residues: CASSQWDSPVMASGYTF.

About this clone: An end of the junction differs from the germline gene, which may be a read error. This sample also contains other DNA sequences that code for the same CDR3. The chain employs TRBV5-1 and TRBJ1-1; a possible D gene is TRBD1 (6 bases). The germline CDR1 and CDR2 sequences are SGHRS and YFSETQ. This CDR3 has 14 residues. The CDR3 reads CASSLDRADTEAFF. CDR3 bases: TGCGCCAGCAGTTTGGACAGAGCGGACACTGAAGCTTTCTTT.

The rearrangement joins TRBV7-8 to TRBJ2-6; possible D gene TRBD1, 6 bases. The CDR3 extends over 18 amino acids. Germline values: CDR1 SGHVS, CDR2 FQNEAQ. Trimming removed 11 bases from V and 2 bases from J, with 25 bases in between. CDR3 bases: TGTGCCGGAAAAATACAGGGTGTTTATGACGCTGGGGCCAACGTCCTGACTTTC. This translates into CAGKIQGVYDAGANVLTF. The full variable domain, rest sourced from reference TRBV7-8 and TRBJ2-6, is GAGVSQSPRYKVAKRGQDVALRCDPISGHVSLFWYQQALGQGPEFLTYFQNEAQLDKSGLPSDRFFAERPEGSVSTLKIQRTQQEDSAVYLCAGKIQGVYDAGANVLTFGAGSRLTVL.